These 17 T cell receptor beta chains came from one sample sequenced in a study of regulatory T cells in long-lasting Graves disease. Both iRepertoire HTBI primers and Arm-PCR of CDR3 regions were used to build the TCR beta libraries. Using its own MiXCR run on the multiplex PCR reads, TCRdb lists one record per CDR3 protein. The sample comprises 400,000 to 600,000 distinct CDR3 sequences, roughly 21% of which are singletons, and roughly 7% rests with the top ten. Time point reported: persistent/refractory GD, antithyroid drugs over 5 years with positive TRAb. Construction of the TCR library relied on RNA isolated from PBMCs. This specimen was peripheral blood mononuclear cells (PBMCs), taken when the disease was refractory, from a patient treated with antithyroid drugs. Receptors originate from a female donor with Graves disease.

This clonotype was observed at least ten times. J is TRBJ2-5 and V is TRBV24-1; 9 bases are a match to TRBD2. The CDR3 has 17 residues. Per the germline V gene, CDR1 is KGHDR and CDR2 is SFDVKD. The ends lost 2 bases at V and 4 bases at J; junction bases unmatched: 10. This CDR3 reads CATSDWGRSGSGETQYF. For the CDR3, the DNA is TGTGCCACCAGTGATTGGGGCCGTAGCGGGAGCGGAGAGACCCAGTACTTC.

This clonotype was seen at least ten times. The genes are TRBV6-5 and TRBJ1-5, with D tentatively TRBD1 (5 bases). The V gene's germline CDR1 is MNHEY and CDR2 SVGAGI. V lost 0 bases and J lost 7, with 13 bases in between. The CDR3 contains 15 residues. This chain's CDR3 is CASSYSRGVGQPQHF. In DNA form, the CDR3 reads TGTGCCAGCAGTTACTCGCGAGGGGTGGGCCAGCCCCAGCATTTT.

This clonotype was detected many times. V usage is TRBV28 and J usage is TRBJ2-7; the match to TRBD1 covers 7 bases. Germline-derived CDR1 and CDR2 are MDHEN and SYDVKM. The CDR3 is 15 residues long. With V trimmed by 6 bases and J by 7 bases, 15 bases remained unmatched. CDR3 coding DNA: TGTGCCAGCAGCGCACTCCGAGCAGGGGGTGGTGAGCAGTACTTC. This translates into CASSALRAGGGEQYF.

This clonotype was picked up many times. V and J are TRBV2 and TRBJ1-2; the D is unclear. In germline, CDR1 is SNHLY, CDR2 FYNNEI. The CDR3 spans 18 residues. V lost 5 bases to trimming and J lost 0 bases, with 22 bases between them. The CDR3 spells CASSTTTFRRSANYGYTF. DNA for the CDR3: TGTGCCAGCAGTACCACGACATTTAGGCGCTCGGCTAACTATGGCTACACCTTC.

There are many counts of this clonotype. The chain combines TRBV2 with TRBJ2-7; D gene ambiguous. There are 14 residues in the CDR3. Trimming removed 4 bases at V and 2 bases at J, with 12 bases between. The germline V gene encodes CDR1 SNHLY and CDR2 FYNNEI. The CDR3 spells CASSVTLMTYEQYF. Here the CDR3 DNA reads TGTGCCAGCAGTGTGACCCTAATGACCTACGAGCAGTACTTC.

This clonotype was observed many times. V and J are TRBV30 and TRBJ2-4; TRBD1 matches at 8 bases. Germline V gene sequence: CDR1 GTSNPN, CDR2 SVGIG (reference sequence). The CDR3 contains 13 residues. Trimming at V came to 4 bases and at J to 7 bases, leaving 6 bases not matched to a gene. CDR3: CAWTGQGPNIQYF. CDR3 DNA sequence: TGTGCCTGGACCGGACAGGGTCCGAACATTCAGTACTTC.

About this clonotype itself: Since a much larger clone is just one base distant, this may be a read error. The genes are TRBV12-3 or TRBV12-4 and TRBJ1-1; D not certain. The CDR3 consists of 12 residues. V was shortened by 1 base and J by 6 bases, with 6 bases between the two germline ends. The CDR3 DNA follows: TGTGCCAGCAGTTTAGTAGCTCCTGAAGCTTTCTTT. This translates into CASSLVAPEAFF.

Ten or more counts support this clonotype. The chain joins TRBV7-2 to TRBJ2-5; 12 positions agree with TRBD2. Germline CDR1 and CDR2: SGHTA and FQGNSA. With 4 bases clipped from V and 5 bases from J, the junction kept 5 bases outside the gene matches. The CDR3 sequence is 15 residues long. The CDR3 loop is CASSSTSGSGETQYF. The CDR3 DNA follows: TGTGCCAGCAGCTCGACTAGCGGGAGTGGGGAGACCCAGTACTTC.

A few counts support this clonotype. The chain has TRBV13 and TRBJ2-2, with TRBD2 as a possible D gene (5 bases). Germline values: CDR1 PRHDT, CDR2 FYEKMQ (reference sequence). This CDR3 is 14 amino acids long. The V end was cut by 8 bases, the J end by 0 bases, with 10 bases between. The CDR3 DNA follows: TGTGCCAGCGTGGACGGGACGAACACCGGGGAGCTGTTTTTT. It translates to CASVDGTNTGELFF.

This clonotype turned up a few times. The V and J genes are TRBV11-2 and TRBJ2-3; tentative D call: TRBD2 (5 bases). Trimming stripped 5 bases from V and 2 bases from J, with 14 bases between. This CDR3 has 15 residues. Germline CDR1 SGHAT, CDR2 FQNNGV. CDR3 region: CASSPARRPTDTQYF. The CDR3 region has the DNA TGTGCCAGCAGCCCTGCCCGGAGGCCCACAGATACGCAGTATTTT.

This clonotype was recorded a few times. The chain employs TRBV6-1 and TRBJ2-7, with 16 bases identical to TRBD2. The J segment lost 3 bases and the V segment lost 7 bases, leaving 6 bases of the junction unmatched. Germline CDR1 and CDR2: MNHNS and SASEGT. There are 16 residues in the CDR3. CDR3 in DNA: TGTGCCAGCACCCAGGGACTAGCGGGAGGGAACTACGAGCAGTACTTC. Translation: CASTQGLAGGNYEQYF.

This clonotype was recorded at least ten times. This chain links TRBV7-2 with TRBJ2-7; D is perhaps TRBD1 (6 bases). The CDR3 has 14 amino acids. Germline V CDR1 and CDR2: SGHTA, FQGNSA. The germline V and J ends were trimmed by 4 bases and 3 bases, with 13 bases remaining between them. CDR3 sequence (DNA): TGTGCCAGCAGCTCGCCAGGGGTTGGCTACGAGCAGTACTTC. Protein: CASSSPGVGYEQYF.

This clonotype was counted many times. The chain's CDR3 is CASSFEALRGYTF. DNA for the CDR3: TGTGCCAGCAGCTTCGAGGCGCTTCGTGGCTACACCTTC. The chain has TRBV5-4 and TRBJ1-2; D is ambiguous. The germline V and J ends were trimmed by 2 bases and 7 bases, with 12 bases remaining between them. The CDR3 has 13 residues. CDR1 is SGHNT, CDR2 YYREEE, per germline (reference sequence).

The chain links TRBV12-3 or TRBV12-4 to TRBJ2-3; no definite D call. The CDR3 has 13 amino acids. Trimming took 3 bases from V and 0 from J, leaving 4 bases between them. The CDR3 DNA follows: TGTGCCAGCAGTTTGGCTAGCACAGATACGCAGTATTTT. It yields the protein CASSLASTDTQYF.

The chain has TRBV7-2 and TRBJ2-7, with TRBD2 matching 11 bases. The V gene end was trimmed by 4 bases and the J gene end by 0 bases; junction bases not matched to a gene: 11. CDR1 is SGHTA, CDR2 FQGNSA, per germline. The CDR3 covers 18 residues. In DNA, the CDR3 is TGTGCCAGCAGCTGGGGACCGGGACTAGCGGTCCTCTCCTACGAGCAGTACTTC. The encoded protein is CASSWGPGLAVLSYEQYF.

The CDR3 region is CASSQEGQGAFGETQYF. The CDR3, as DNA: TGCGCCAGCAGCCAAGAGGGACAGGGGGCCTTCGGGGAGACCCAGTACTTC. The chain carries TRBV4-3 and TRBJ2-5, with 12 positions matching TRBD1. Trimming removed 0 bases from V and 5 bases from J; junction bases left unmatched: 7. Germline V gives CDR1 LGHNA, CDR2 YSLEER. The CDR3 sequence is 17 residues long.

The CDR3 region is CASSLVAPNEQFF. The CDR3 DNA follows: TGTGCCAGCAGTTTGGTCGCCCCCAATGAGCAGTTCTTC. The chain is built from TRBV28 and TRBJ2-1; D is undetermined. The CDR3 covers 13 residues. Germline CDR1 MDHEN, CDR2 SYDVKM. The V and J ends lost 3 bases and 6 bases respectively, with 9 bases between them. The whole variable domain, remainder taken from reference TRBV28 and TRBJ2-1, is DVKVTQSSRYLVKRTGEKVFLECVQDMDHENMFWYRQDPGLGLRLIYFSYDVKMKEKGDIPEGYSVSREKKERFSLILESASTNQTSMYLCASSLVAPNEQFFGPGTRLTVL.